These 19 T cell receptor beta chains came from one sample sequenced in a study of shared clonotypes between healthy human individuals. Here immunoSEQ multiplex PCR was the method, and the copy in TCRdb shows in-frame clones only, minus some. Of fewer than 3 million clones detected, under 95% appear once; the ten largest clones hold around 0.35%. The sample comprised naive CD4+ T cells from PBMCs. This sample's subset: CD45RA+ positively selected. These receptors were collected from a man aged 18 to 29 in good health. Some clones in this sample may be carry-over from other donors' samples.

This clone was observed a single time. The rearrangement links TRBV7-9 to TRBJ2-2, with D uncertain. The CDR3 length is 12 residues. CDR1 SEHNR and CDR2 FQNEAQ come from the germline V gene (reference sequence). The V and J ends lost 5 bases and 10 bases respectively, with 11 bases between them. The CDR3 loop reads CASSQARSELFF. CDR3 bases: TGTGCCAGCAGCCAGGCCCGTTCGGAGCTGTTTTTT.

The CDR3 bases are TGTGCCAGCAGTGAAGGGTGGGGGACTAGCTTCATATCTAGCACAGATACGCAGTATTTT. Amino acids: CASSEGWGTSFISSTDTQYF. The chain carries TRBV6-4 and TRBJ2-3, with 9 bases identical to TRBD2. There are 20 residues in the CDR3. Per the germline V gene, CDR1 is MRHNA and CDR2 is SNTAGT. Losses at the gene ends were 3 bases for V and 0 bases for J; bases not matched to a gene: 16.

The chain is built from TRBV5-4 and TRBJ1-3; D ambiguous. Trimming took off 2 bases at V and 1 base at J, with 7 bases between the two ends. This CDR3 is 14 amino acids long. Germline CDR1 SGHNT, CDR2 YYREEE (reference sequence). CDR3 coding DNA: TGTGCCAGCAGCTTAAGCCGTTCTGGAAACACCATATATTTT. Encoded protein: CASSLSRSGNTIYF.

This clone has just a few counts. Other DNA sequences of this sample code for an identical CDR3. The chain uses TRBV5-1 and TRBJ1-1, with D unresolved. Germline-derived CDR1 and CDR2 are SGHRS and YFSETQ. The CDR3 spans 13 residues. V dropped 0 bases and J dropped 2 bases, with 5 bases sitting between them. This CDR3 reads CASSLAANTEAFF. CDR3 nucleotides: TGCGCCAGCAGCTTGGCAGCTAACACTGAAGCTTTCTTT.

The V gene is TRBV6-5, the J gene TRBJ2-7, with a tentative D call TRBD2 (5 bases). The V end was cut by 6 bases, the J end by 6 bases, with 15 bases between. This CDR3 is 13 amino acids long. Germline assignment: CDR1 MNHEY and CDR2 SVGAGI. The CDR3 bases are TGTGCCAGCAGCCTCCTCGGGGTTGGCGAGCAGTACTTC. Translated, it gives CASSLLGVGEQYF.

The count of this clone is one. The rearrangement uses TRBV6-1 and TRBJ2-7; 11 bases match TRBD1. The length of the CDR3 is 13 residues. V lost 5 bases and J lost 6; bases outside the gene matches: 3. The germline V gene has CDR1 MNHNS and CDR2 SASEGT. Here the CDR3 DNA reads TGTGCCAGCAGTCGGGACAGGGGGGGCGAGCAGTACTTC. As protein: CASSRDRGGEQYF.

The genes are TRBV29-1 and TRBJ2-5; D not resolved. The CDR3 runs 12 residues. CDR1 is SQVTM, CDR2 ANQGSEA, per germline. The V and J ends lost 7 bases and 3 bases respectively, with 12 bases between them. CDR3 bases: TGCAGCGCCGAAAGGTCCAAAGAGACCCAGTACTTC. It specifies CSAERSKETQYF.

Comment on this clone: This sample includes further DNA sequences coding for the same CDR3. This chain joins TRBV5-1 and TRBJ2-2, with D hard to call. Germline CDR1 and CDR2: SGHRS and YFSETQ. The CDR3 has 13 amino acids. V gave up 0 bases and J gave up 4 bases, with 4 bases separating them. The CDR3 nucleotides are TGCGCCAGCAGCTTGGCGACCACCGGGGAGCTGTTTTTT. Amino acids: CASSLATTGELFF.

The CDR3 region is CASRSPSSGVNEQFF. Here the CDR3 DNA reads TGTGCCAGCAGGTCCCCGTCTAGCGGGGTCAATGAGCAGTTCTTC. The J gene is TRBJ2-1, the V gene TRBV27; 9 nucleotides match TRBD2. The CDR3 extends over 15 amino acids. Trimming cost V 6 bases and J 6 bases; bases outside gene matches: 9. CDR1 MNHEY and CDR2 SMNVEV come from the germline V gene (reference sequence).

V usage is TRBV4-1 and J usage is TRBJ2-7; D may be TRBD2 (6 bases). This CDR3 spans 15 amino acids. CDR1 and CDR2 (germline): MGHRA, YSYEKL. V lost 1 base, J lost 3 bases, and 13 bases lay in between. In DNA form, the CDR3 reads TGCGCCAGCAGCCAAGTGAAGGGAGGCCTCTACGAGCAGTACTTC. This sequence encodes CASSQVKGGLYEQYF.

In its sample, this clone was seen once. This chain's CDR3 is CASKIGGPSGRDTQYF. CDR3 DNA: TGTGCCAGTAAAATCGGAGGGCCTAGCGGGAGGGATACGCAGTATTTT. V and J are TRBV19 and TRBJ2-3; 11 nucleotides agree with TRBD2. Germline loops: CDR1 LNHDA, CDR2 SQIVND (reference sequence). J was trimmed by 6 bases and V by 7 bases; bases with no gene match: 12. This CDR3 region has 16 residues.

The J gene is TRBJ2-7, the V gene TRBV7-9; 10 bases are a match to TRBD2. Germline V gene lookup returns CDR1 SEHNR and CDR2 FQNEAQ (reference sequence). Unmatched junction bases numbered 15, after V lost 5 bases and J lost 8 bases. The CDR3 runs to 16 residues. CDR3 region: CASSPPQFWTSGQQYF. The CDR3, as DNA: TGTGCCAGCAGCCCCCCCCAATTCTGGACTAGCGGACAGCAGTACTTC.

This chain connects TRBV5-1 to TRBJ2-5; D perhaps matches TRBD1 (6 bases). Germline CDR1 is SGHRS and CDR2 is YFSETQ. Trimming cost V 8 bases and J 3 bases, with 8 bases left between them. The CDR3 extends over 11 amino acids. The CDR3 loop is CASRQEETQYF. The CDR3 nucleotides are TGCGCCAGTCGACAGGAAGAGACCCAGTACTTC.

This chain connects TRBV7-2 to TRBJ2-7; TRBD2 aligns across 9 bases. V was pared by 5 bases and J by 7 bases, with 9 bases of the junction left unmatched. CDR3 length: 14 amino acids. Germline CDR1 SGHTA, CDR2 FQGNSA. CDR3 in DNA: TGTGCCAGCAGCCTTAGCGGGAGTCTTCGGGAGCAGTACTTC. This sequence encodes CASSLSGSLREQYF.

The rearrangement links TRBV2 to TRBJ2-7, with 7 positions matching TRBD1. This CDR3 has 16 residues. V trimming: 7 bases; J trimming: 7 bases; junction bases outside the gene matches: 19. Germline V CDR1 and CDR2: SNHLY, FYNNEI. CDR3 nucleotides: TGTGCCAGCAAATGGGATAGTAGGGGGCAGTTTGAGGAGCAGTACTTC. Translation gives CASKWDSRGQFEEQYF.

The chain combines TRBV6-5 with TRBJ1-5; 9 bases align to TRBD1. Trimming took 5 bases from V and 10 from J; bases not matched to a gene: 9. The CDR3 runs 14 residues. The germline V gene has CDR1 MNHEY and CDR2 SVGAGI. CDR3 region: CASSRAGTGNPQHF. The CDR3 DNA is TGTGCCAGCAGTCGCGCCGGGACAGGGAATCCCCAGCATTTT.

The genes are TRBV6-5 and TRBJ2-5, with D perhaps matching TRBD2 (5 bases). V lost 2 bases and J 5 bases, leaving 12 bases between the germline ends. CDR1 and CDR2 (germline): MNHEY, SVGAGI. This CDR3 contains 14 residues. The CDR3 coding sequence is TGTGCCAGCAGTTACGTTGAGGGCGGCGAGACCCAGTACTTC. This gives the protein CASSYVEGGETQYF.

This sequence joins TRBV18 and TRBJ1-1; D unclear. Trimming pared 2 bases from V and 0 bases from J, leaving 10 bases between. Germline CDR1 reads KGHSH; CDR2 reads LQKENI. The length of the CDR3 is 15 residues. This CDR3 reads CASSPTPPVNTEAFF. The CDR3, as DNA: TGTGCCAGCTCACCAACACCGCCGGTGAACACTGAAGCTTTCTTT.

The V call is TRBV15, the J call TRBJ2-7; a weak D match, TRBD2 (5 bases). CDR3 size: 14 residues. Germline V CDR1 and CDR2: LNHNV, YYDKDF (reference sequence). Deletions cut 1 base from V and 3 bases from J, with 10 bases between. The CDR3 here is CATSRGDRGYEQYF. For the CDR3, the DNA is TGTGCCACCAGCAGAGGTGACCGGGGCTACGAGCAGTACTTC. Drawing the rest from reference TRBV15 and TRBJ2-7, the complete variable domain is DAMVIQNPRYQVTQFGKPVTLSCSQTLNHNVMYWYQQKSSQAPKLLFHYYDKDFNNEADTPDNFQSRRPNTSFCFLDIRSPGLGDTAMYLCATSRGDRGYEQYFGPGTRLTVT.